A single sample is the source of the 2 T cell receptor beta chains below, sequenced in a study of cytomegalovirus exposure and HLA in healthy donors (dated by TCRdb to 2015 to 2018). The receptor library was made with the immunoSEQ multiplex PCR assay. The multiplex PCR relied on a mix of 60 forward primers for TCR Vbeta segments and 13 reverse primers for TCR Jbeta segments. TCRdb obtained this table from immuneACCESS and retained in-frame rearrangements with V and J assigned. These tables miss some clones; where compared with another copy, unresolved V genes account for less than half of the shortfall, and the remainder is unexplained. The sample table holds 100,000 to 150,000 clones, of which about 10% were seen once. The biggest ten clones account for around 7% of the sample. The material sequenced was PBMCs. Every receptor here comes from a woman aged 35 to 49 in good health and CMV-seropositive.

This clone was seen more than once but under ten times. The chain joins TRBV6-1 to TRBJ2-3; D perhaps matches TRBD2 (6 bases). This CDR3 spans 15 amino acids. From germline, CDR1 is MNHNS and CDR2 SASEGT. Trimming took 6 bases from V and 2 from J, leaving 15 bases between them. The CDR3 here is CASRLLALLTDTQYF. CDR3 coding DNA: TGTGCCAGCAGATTACTAGCCCTACTCACAGATACGCAGTATTTT.

This clone was counted a few times. The chain is built from TRBV25-1 and TRBJ2-1, with D maybe TRBD2 (6 bases). Germline V lookup: CDR1 MGHDK, CDR2 SYGVNS. The V end lost 3 bases, the J end lost 6 bases, and 15 bases lay between the germline ends. The CDR3 sequence is 15 residues long. CDR3 loop: CASSDSMAAGNEQFF. CDR3 sequence (DNA): TGTGCCAGCAGTGACTCCATGGCAGCGGGCAATGAGCAGTTCTTC.